This TCR beta chain appears in the sequencing data of a study of identical twins (dated by TCRdb to about 2016). Background on the whole study: TCR alpha and beta repertoires from monozygotic twins, unrelated adults of various ages and cord blood were deep-sequenced to test whether fetal clonotypes persist. To rule out contamination, replicate twin experiments were performed at different times with different library preparation protocols. The research as a whole found: Zero-insertion analyses could be partly confounded by invariant T cells such as MAIT and iNKT, although diverse VJ usage argued against such confounding for most clonotypes. Because the same donors could not be followed over many years, the conclusions relied on cross-sectional statistical analysis. Abundant cord blood beta clonotypes carried fewer insertions; young adult naive repertoires showed a weaker similar trend, while memory repertoires showed none. In monozygotic twins, recombination models systematically underestimated out-of-frame TCR alpha sharing, but the models matched the sharing seen between unrelated individuals. In beta out-of-frame sequences, excess twin sharing was weaker, because having fewer shared sequences lowered the signal-to-noise ratio. Compared with coincidental sharing between unrelated individuals, out-of-frame TCR alpha sequences shared between twins had an excess of sequences with low generation probability.

This clonotype was seen more than once but under ten times. Its antigen is unknown. The input lacks base qualities; no much larger clone sits a single base away. The library was made by 5' RACE. The instrument given in TCRdb is Illumina HiSeq 2000. Template switching introduced a universal primer binding site; the final cDNA contained a unique molecular identifier, enabling accurate counting of TCR cDNA molecules. First-strand cDNA for TCR alpha and beta chains was synthesized from specific primers in the conserved constant-segment region. Each cDNA library was double barcoded, with a SMART-Mk sample barcode plus Illumina barcodes, to control for contamination. TruSeq adapter sequences, together with Illumina sample barcodes, were added in two successive PCR steps. The TCR alpha and beta cDNA libraries were sequenced on the Illumina HiSeq platform using custom primers. Per the authors' processing: MiGEC processed the raw reads to extract unique molecular identifiers, while MiXCR was used to determine the CDR3 positions. Recombination models were inferred per individual with the repgenHMM and IGoR tools using an EM algorithm. The tcR package in R was used for shared clonotype analysis, with sharing normalized by the product of cloneset sizes. Out-of-frame nonproductive sequences were analyzed to study raw recombination free of thymic and clonal selection effects. TCRdb reanalyzed the raw reads on its own, using fastp at Q25 for trimming and MiXCR for clone calling, and kept in-frame beta chains. Rows merge per CDR3 protein into single entries with the most common DNA and genes. The V and J calls, along with clone size, are taken from TCRdb and not from the paper's own processing. In all, the sample holds 1.5 million or so distinct CDR3 sequences, and roughly a third of those were seen once. The ten largest clones represent less than 0.35% of the sample.

V loses 0 bases of germline sequence and J loses 0 bases, and the interval between the two ends is 14 bases. Looking up the germline V gene yields CDR1 MGHRA and CDR2 YSYEKL. CDR3 length: 17 amino acids, cysteine to phenylalanine. Only CDR3 DNA is held: 51 bases, read in frame from base 1. All donors were healthy Caucasians. Sequencing used cord blood. The receptor comes from a newborn girl in good health. Recombination linked TRBV4-1 to TRBJ1-2; the D gene is unclear. The CDR3 protein is CASSQDGLGISNYGYTF. The nucleotides read TGCGCCAGCAGCCAAGATGGTTTGGGGATTTCTAACTATGGCTACACCTTC.